This TCR beta chain originates from a study of cytotoxic CD8 clonotypes in ibrutinib-treated CLL. Study overall: The average sample held approximately 240,000 productive templates and around 87,000 productive rearrangements.

This clone occurred once. The table came from immunoSEQ multiplex PCR; TCRdb's copy has only in-frame clones and leaves some out. The sample yields around 40,000 clones, roughly 70% seen once. Germline CDR1 SGHAT, CDR2 FQNNGV. There are 13 residues in the CDR3. With 5 bases removed from V and 9 bases from J, the gap between germline ends came to 14 bases. J is TRBJ2-1 and V is TRBV11-2, with D uncertain. This sample comprised PBMCs, obtained at disease progression, from a patient treated with ibrutinib. This clonotype was sampled from a human donor with chronic lymphocytic leukemia. In nucleotides, the CDR3 is TGTGCCAGCAGCCCCGCACTGGTAGGTGAGCAGTTCTTC. Protein sequence: CASSPALVGEQFF.